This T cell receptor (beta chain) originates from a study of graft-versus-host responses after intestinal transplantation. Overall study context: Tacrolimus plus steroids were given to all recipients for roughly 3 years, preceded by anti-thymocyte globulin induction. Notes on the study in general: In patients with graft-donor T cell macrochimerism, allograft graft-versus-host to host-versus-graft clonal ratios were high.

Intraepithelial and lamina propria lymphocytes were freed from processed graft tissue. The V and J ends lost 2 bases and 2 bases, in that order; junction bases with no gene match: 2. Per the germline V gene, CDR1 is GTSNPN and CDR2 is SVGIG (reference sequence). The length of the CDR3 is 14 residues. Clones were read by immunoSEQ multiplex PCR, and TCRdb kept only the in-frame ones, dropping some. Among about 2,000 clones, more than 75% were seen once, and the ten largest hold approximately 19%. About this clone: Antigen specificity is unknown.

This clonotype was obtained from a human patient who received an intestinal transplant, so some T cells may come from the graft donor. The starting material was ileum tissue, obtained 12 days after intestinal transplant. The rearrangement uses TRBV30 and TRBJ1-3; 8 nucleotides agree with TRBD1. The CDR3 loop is CAWSPTGAGNTIYF. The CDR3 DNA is TGTGCCTGGAGTCCGACAGGGGCTGGAAACACCATATATTTT.